Listed here is a single T cell receptor (beta chain). No antigen is known for it. This sample is drawn from a study of PD-1 blockade in classical Hodgkin lymphoma. General study points: TCR diversity at baseline was reported to be reduced in newly diagnosed patients relative to healthy donors. Repertoire differences lack defined causes, possibly disease activity or prior therapy.

Trimming took 8 bases from V and 8 from J; bases not matched to a gene: 8. Germline V lookup: CDR1 SGHNT, CDR2 YENEEA. This CDR3 contains 14 residues. Time point denoted: newly diagnosed, previously untreated cHL patient sample. As a comparison, the study used PBMCs from newly diagnosed, untreated classical Hodgkin lymphoma. The protocol was immunoSEQ multiplex PCR, while the TCRdb copy is restricted to in-frame clones and leaves out a portion. The sample records 45,000 to 60,000 clones, about nine tenths being singletons. This TCR derives from a human donor with classical Hodgkin lymphoma. Specimen: peripheral blood mononuclear cells (PBMCs). The chain employs TRBV11-3 and TRBJ2-4, with 11 positions matching TRBD1. CDR3 bases: TGTGCCAGCTCCTCGCGGGGACAGGGGGACATTCAGTACTTC. Translating it yields CASSSRGQGDIQYF.